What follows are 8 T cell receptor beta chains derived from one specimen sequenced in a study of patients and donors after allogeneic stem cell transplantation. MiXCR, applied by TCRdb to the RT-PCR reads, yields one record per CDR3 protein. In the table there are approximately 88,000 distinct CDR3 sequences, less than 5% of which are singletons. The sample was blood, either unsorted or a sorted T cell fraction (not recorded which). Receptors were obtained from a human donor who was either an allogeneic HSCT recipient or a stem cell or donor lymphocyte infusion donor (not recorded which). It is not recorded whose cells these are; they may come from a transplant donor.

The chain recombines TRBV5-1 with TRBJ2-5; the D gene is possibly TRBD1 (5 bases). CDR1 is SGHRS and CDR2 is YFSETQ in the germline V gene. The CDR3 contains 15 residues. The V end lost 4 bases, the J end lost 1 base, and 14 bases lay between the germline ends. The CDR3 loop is CASSTGAGPQETQYF. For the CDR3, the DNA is TGCGCCAGCAGCACCGGTGCAGGGCCCCAAGAGACCCAGTACTTC. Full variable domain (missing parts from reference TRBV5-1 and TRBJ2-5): KAGVTQTPRYLIKTRGQQVTLSCSPISGHRSVSWYQQTPGQGLQFLFEYFSETQRNKGNFPGRFSGRQFSNSRSEMNVSTLELGDSALYLCASSTGAGPQETQYFGPGTRLLVL.

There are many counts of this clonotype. CDR3 in DNA: TGTGCCAGCAGTCCGTGGATGGAGGGCCCCTATGGCTACACCTTC. Protein: CASSPWMEGPYGYTF. The chain couples TRBV27 to TRBJ1-2; D call uncertain. CDR3 length equals 15 residues. Germline V lookup: CDR1 MNHEY, CDR2 SMNVEV (reference sequence). Trimming pared 5 bases from V and 4 bases from J, leaving 17 bases between.

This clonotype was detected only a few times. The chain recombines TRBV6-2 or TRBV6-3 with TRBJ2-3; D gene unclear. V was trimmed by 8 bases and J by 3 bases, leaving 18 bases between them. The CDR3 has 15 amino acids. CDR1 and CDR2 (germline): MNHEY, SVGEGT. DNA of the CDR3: TGTGCCAGCCAGCTAAATGAGTTTCGGACAGATACGCAGTATTTT. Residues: CASQLNEFRTDTQYF.

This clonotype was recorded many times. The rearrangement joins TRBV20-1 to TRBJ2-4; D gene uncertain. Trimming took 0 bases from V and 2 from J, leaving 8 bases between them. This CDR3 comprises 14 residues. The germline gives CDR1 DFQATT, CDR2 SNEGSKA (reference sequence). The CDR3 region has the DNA TGCAGTGCTAGAGATCCACGGTCCAAAAACATTCAGTACTTC. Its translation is CSARDPRSKNIQYF.

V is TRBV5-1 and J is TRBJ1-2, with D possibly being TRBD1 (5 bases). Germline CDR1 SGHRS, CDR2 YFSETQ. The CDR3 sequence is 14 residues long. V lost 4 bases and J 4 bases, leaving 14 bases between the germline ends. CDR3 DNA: TGCGCCAGCAGCGCCAGTGGGGGGGGCTATGGCTACACCTTC. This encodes CASSASGGGYGYTF.

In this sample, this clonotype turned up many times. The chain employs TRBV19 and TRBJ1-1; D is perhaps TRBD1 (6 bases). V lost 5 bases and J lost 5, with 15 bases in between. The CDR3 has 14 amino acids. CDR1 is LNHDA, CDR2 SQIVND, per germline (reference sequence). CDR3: CASSAQGGGTEAFF. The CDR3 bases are TGTGCCAGTAGTGCCCAAGGGGGGGGTACTGAAGCTTTCTTT.

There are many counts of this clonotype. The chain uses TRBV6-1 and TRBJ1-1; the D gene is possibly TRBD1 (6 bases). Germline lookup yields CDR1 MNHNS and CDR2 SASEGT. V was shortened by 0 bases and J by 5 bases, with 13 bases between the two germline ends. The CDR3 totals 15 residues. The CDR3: CASSEAGGGKTEAFF. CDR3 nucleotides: TGTGCCAGCAGTGAAGCGGGAGGGGGAAAGACTGAAGCTTTCTTT.

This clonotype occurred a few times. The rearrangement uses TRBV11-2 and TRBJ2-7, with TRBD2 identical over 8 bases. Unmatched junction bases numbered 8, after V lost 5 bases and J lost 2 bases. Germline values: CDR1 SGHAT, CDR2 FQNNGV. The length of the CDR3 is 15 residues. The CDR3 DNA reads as TGTGCCAGCAGCGCGGGGGGACTAGGCCCCTACGAGCAGTACTTC. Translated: CASSAGGLGPYEQYF.